This T cell receptor (beta chain) was sequenced for a study of CD8 T cells in ankylosing spondylitis. Overall study findings and caveats: A TCR beta motif of 7 or 8 highly homologous variants appeared characteristic of ankylosing spondylitis blood. Some of the motif variants had earlier been found in reactive arthritis patients' fluid and blood.

The CDR3 covers 16 residues. Germline CDR1 SGHRS, CDR2 YFSETQ. V lost 7 bases to trimming and J lost 2 bases; unmatched junction nucleotides: 10. Quantitative 5'-RACE with molecular barcodes produced the TCR beta libraries. TCRdb analysed the 5' RACE reads with MiXCR anew, one entry per CDR3 protein. This sample has about 360,000 distinct CDR3 sequences; roughly 14% occur once, and the top ten carry around 1%. This clonotype has more than one count but fewer than ten. Its antigen is currently unknown. This clonotype was sampled from a male donor with ankylosing spondylitis or in good health (not recorded which). The chain joins TRBV5-1 to TRBJ2-3; 10 bases agree with TRBD2. Sequencing was done on a sample of blood, either unsorted or a sorted T cell fraction (not recorded which). Here the CDR3 reads CASSLLAGDHTDTQYF. The CDR3 nucleotides are TGCGCCAGCTCACTTCTAGCGGGGGATCACACAGATACGCAGTATTTT.